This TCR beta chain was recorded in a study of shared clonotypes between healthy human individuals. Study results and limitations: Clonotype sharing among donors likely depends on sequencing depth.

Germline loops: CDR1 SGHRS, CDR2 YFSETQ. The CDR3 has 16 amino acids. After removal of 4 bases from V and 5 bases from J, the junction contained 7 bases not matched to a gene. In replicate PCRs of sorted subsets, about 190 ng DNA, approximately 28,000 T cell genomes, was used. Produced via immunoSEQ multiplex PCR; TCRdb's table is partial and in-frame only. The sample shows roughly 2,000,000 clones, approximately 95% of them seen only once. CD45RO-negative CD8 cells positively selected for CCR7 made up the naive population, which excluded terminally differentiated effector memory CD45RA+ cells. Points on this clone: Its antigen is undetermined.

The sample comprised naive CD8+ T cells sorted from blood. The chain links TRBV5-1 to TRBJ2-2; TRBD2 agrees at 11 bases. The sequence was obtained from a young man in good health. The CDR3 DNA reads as TGCGCCAGCAGCCCCCGTAGCGGGGGGGTTACCGGGGAGCTGTTTTTT. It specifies CASSPRSGGVTGELFF.